The clone carrying this TCR beta chain was detected only a few times. The target antigen is unknown. Uncontrolled infection, other autoimmune disease, pregnancy or lactation barred patients from enrollment. The V gene's germline CDR1 is MNHNS and CDR2 SASEGT. V lost 6 bases and J 6 bases, leaving 13 bases between the germline ends. This CDR3 region has 13 residues. This entry comes from a study of T cells in Graves' hyperthyroidism and ophthalmopathy. Study-wide points: A 13 V-J signature model discriminated ophthalmopathy versus stable hyperthyroidism. The model identified upcoming ophthalmopathy a median 6.5 months ahead of onset.

Regions amplified from RNA transcripts were the TCR beta CDR3 regions. First-round RT-PCR targeting the TCR CDR3 was performed with the HTBI primer set. Using its own MiXCR run on the multiplex PCR reads, TCRdb lists one record per CDR3 protein. The sample lists 500,000 to 700,000 distinct CDR3 sequences; 16% were seen once. This TCR derives from a woman aged 18-29 years with Graves' hyperthyroidism. The sample consisted of blood. The chain links TRBV6-1 to TRBJ2-3; D might be TRBD2 (6 bases). The CDR3 here is CASRNGGGDTQYF. CDR3 DNA: TGTGCCAGCAGGAACGGAGGAGGGGATACGCAGTATTTT.